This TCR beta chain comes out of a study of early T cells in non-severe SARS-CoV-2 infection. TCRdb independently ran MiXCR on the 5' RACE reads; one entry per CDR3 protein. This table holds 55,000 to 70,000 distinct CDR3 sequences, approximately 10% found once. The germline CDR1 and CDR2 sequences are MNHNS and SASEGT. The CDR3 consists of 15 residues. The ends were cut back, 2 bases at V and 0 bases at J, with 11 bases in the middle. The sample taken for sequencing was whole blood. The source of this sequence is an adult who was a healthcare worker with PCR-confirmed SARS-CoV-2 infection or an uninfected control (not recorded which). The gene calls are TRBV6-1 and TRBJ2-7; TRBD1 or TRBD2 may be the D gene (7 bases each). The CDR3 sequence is CASSESGDSSYEQYF. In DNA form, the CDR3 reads TGTGCCAGCAGTGAAAGCGGGGACAGCTCCTACGAGCAGTACTTC.